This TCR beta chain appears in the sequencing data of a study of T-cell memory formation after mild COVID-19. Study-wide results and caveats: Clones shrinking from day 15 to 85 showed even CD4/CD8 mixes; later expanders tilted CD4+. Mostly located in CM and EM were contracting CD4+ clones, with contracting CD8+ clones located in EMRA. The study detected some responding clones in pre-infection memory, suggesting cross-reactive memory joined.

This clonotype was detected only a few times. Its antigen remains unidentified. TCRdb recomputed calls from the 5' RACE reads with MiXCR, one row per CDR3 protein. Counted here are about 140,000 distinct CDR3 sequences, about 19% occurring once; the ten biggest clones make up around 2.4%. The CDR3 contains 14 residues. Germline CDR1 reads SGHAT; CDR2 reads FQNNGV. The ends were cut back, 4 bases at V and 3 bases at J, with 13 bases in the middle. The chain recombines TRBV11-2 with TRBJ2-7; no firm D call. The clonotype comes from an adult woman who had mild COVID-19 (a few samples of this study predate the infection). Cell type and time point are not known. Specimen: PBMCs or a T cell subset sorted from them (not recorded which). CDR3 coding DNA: TGTGCCAGCAGCTCTACGGTTCTGGTCTACGAGCAGTACTTC. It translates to CASSSTVLVYEQYF.